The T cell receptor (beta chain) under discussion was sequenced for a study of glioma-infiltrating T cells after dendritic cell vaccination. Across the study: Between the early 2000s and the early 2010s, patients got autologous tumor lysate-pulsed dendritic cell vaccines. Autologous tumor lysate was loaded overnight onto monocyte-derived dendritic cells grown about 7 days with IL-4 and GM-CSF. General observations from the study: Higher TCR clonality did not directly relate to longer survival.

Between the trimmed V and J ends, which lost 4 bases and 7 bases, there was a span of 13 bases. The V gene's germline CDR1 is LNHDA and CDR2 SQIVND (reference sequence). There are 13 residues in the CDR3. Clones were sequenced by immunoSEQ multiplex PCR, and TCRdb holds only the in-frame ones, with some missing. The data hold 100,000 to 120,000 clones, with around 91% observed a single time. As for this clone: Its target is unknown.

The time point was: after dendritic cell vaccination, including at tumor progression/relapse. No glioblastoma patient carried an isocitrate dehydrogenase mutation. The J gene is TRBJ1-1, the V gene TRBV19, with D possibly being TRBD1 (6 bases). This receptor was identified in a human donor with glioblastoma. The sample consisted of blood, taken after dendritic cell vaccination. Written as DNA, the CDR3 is TGTGCCAGTAGTAATTGGACAGAACTTGAAGCTTTCTTT. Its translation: CASSNWTELEAFF.